Below, 30 T cell receptor beta chains from the same sample are listed, as sequenced in a study of cytomegalovirus exposure and HLA in healthy donors. The protocol was immunoSEQ multiplex PCR, while the TCRdb copy is restricted to in-frame clones and leaves out a portion. The profile covers about 140,000 clones, with around 80% appearing a single time and less than 35% taken by the ten largest. The source material was PBMCs. These receptors were taken from a man under 40 in good health and CMV-seropositive.

The CDR3 is CASRRSSSDTQYF. CDR3 bases: TGTGCCAGCAGGCGGTCGAGTTCGGATACGCAGTATTTT. V and J are TRBV7-2 and TRBJ2-3; no definite D call. Germline assignment: CDR1 SGHTA and CDR2 FQGNSA. CDR3 size: 13 residues. V was trimmed by 6 bases and J by 6 bases, leaving 13 bases between them.

The CDR3 coding sequence is TGTGCCAGCAGTCGTAGCGGGGAGCCGTACAATGAGCAGTTCTTC. It is translated as CASSRSGEPYNEQFF. The chain couples TRBV6-4 to TRBJ2-1, with 8 bases matching TRBD2. The CDR3 extends over 15 amino acids. The germline V gene has CDR1 MRHNA and CDR2 SNTAGT. V lost 5 bases to trimming and J lost 4 bases; unmatched junction nucleotides: 7.

The chain is built from TRBV7-2 and TRBJ2-7; D gene ambiguous. V lost 3 bases and J lost 4, with 7 bases in between. Germline V lookup: CDR1 SGHTA, CDR2 FQGNSA. This CDR3 comprises 12 residues. CDR3 amino acids: CASSFNSYEQYF. CDR3 coding DNA: TGTGCCAGCAGCTTTAACTCGTACGAGCAGTACTTC.

This clone was counted a few times. The rearrangement links TRBV11-2 to TRBJ1-1, with D possibly TRBD1 on 5 matching bases. Germline CDR1 SGHAT, CDR2 FQNNGV. The CDR3 extends over 13 amino acids. V was trimmed by 0 bases and J by 3 bases, leaving 5 bases between them. In DNA form, the CDR3 reads TGTGCCAGCAGCTTAGAAGGGGACACTGAAGCTTTCTTT. It codes for CASSLEGDTEAFF.

The rearrangement joins TRBV4-3 to TRBJ1-1, with D possibly being TRBD1 (6 bases). In germline, CDR1 is LGHNA, CDR2 YSLEER. The V end was cut by 3 bases, the J end by 5 bases, with 16 bases between. This CDR3 is built from 15 residues. Written as DNA, the CDR3 is TGCGCCAGCAGCCAGGGAGCAGGGGCCGGAACTGAAGCTTTCTTT. Its protein product is CASSQGAGAGTEAFF.

The V call is TRBV7-2, the J call TRBJ1-1, with TRBD1 matching over 7 bases. The CDR3 is made up of 14 amino acids. V lost 1 base, J lost 4 bases, and 3 bases stayed unmatched. The germline gives CDR1 SGHTA, CDR2 FQGNSA. CDR3 region: CASSLVQGITEAFF. CDR3 nucleotide sequence: TGTGCCAGCAGCTTAGTACAGGGGATCACTGAAGCTTTCTTT.

This chain links TRBV7-9 with TRBJ2-6; 13 nucleotides align to TRBD2. V was clipped by 4 bases and J by 0 bases; unmatched bases: 6. CDR1 is SEHNR and CDR2 is FQNEAQ in the germline V gene (reference sequence). CDR3 length: 19 amino acids. The CDR3 here is CASSSAGTSGISGANVLTF. CDR3 nucleotides: TGTGCCAGCAGCTCGGCCGGGACTAGCGGGATCTCTGGGGCCAACGTCCTGACTTTC.

This chain uses TRBV7-2 with TRBJ1-2; 7 bases match TRBD1. The CDR3 extends over 15 amino acids. Trimming removed 5 bases from V and 4 bases from J; junction bases left unmatched: 10. Germline V gene lookup returns CDR1 SGHTA and CDR2 FQGNSA. This chain's CDR3 is CASSPGVGGGYGYTF. For the CDR3, the DNA is TGTGCCAGCAGCCCCGGGGTAGGGGGCGGCTATGGCTACACCTTC.

This clone has just a few counts. The chain uses TRBV28 and TRBJ1-2; 7 nucleotides align to TRBD1. This CDR3 is 14 amino acids long. From germline, CDR1 is MDHEN and CDR2 SYDVKM. The ends lost 4 bases at V and 8 bases at J; junction bases unmatched: 10. CDR3 loop: CASSSPGGSFGYTF. CDR3 DNA: TGTGCCAGCAGTTCCCCAGGGGGGTCGTTCGGCTACACCTTC.

The V and J genes are TRBV5-6 and TRBJ2-5; D may be TRBD1 (5 bases). Germline CDR1 and CDR2: SGHDT and YYEEEE. V dropped 0 bases and J dropped 3 bases, with 12 bases sitting between them. This CDR3 is 15 amino acids long. CDR3 in amino acids: CASSLVNPGKETQYF. The CDR3 region has the DNA TGTGCCAGCAGCTTGGTGAATCCAGGGAAAGAGACCCAGTACTTC.

The gene calls are TRBV7-6 and TRBJ2-1; D might be TRBD1 (6 bases). This CDR3 is 13 amino acids long. Germline V gene lookup returns CDR1 SGHVS and CDR2 FNYEAQ. Trimming stripped 2 bases from V and 4 bases from J, with 6 bases between. CDR3 nucleotide sequence: TGTGCCAGCAGCTTACAGGGGTACAATGAGCAGTTCTTC. The encoded protein is CASSLQGYNEQFF.

This clone was recorded a few times. The V gene is TRBV14, the J gene TRBJ2-1; no clear D gene. This CDR3 is 13 amino acids long. Germline V CDR1 and CDR2: SGHDN, FVKESK. Trimming left V 3 bases short and J 9 bases short, with 12 bases between. CDR3 residues: CASSHPSYGEQFF. The CDR3 region has the DNA TGTGCCAGCAGCCATCCATCATACGGTGAGCAGTTCTTC.

This rearrangement joins TRBV28 to TRBJ2-1; D is unclear. CDR3 length: 15 residues. Trimming removed 7 bases from V and 0 bases from J, with 13 bases in between. The germline V gene encodes CDR1 MDHEN and CDR2 SYDVKM. CDR3 loop: CASIHDKSSYNEQFF. CDR3 bases: TGTGCCAGCATCCACGACAAGAGCTCCTACAATGAGCAGTTCTTC.

The chain has TRBV27 and TRBJ2-7; 8 bases agree with TRBD1. CDR1 and CDR2 from the germline V gene are MNHEY and SMNVEV (reference sequence). The junction had 5 bases not matched to a gene; V was cut back by 3 bases and J by 1 base. The CDR3 has 15 amino acids. The CDR3, as DNA: TGTGCCAGCAGTTTTTCTACAGGGGGGTCCTACGAGCAGTACTTC. Translated: CASSFSTGGSYEQYF.

This clone was counted a single time. The CDR3 reads CASSSGTSGYEQYF. The CDR3 DNA sequence: TGTGCCAGCAGCTCAGGGACTAGCGGCTACGAGCAGTACTTC. The chain has TRBV7-3 and TRBJ2-7; 11 bases map to TRBD2. Germline V CDR1 and CDR2: SGHTA, FQGTGA. V was clipped by 4 bases and J by 3 bases; unmatched bases: 2. The CDR3 has 14 amino acids.

In nucleotides, the CDR3 is TGTGCCAGCAGCTCGGTAACGTCCTACGAGCAGTACTTC. Protein sequence: CASSSVTSYEQYF. The rearrangement uses TRBV5-4 and TRBJ2-7; no clear D. The CDR3 is 13 amino acids. Germline-derived CDR1 and CDR2 are SGHNT and YYREEE (reference sequence). Trimming removed 3 bases at V and 1 base at J, with 8 bases between. The whole variable domain, filled in from reference TRBV5-4 and TRBJ2-7, reads ETGVTQSPTHLIKTRGQQVTLRCSSQSGHNTVSWYQQALGQGPQFIFQYYREEENGRGNFPPRFSGLQFPNYSSELNVNALELDDSALYLCASSSVTSYEQYFGPGTRLTVT.

J is TRBJ2-1 and V is TRBV6-5; 8 positions match TRBD2. The length of the CDR3 is 16 residues. Germline V lookup: CDR1 MNHEY, CDR2 SVGAGI. The V and J ends lost 4 bases and 7 bases, in that order; junction bases with no gene match: 12. CDR3 loop: CASSSWGAGVNNEQFF. The CDR3 DNA follows: TGTGCCAGCAGTTCGTGGGGAGCGGGAGTGAATAATGAGCAGTTCTTC.

The CDR3 DNA reads as TGTGCCACCAGCAGAGGACCTTTTGGACAGAGAGTAGCGGGAGGGGGGTGGAGCACAGATACGCAGTATTTT. It translates to CATSRGPFGQRVAGGGWSTDTQYF. This chain connects TRBV15 to TRBJ2-3; 11 bases are a match to TRBD2. The junction had 24 bases not matched to a gene; V was cut back by 1 base and J by 0 bases. The CDR3 is 24 amino acids. Germline V gene lookup returns CDR1 LNHNV and CDR2 YYDKDF (reference sequence).

The chain uses TRBV5-4 and TRBJ1-1, with 8 bases matching TRBD1. The CDR3 covers 17 residues. Germline trimming cut 4 bases from V and 1 base from J; bases unmatched to any gene: 12. Germline CDR1 and CDR2: SGHNT and YYREEE (reference sequence). The CDR3 nucleotides read TGTGCCAGCAGCGTAGGCTTCCCGGGACAGGAGAACACTGAAGCTTTCTTT. Its protein is CASSVGFPGQENTEAFF. The whole variable domain, filled in from reference TRBV5-4 and TRBJ1-1, reads ETGVTQSPTHLIKTRGQQVTLRCSSQSGHNTVSWYQQALGQGPQFIFQYYREEENGRGNFPPRFSGLQFPNYSSELNVNALELDDSALYLCASSVGFPGQENTEAFFGQGTRLTVV.

The chain combines TRBV7-2 with TRBJ1-1; D gene unclear. The CDR3 is 13 amino acids. Trimming shortened V by 6 bases and J by 5 bases, and 13 bases separated the two germline ends. Germline loops: CDR1 SGHTA, CDR2 FQGNSA. In DNA, the CDR3 is TGTGCCAGCAGTTACCGGGAATTAACTGAAGCTTTCTTT. It translates to CASSYRELTEAFF.

This chain connects TRBV4-1 to TRBJ1-1; D is perhaps TRBD1 (6 bases). The CDR3 consists of 15 residues. V lost 1 base and J lost 4, with 13 bases in between. Germline values: CDR1 MGHRA, CDR2 YSYEKL. The DNA of the CDR3 is TGCGCCAGCAGCCAAGTCACAGGGTTTTCCACTGAAGCTTTCTTT. This encodes CASSQVTGFSTEAFF.

The chain combines TRBV13 with TRBJ2-6; possibly TRBD1 for D (6 bases). The CDR3 is 15 amino acids. The V gene's germline CDR1 is PRHDT and CDR2 FYEKMQ (reference sequence). The germline V and J ends were trimmed by 5 bases and 3 bases, with 11 bases remaining between them. The CDR3 DNA reads TGTGCCAGCAGCCCTCGACAGGTTGGGGCCAACGTCCTGACTTTC. Protein sequence: CASSPRQVGANVLTF.

The V gene is TRBV5-5, the J gene TRBJ2-7, with D possibly TRBD1 on 6 matching bases. V shed 1 base and J shed 3 bases, with 14 bases lying between them. Per germline, CDR1 SGHKS and CDR2 YYEKEE (reference sequence). This CDR3 has 15 residues. CDR3: CASSLKGTQNYEQYF. The CDR3 DNA reads as TGTGCCAGCAGCTTGAAGGGGACACAAAACTACGAGCAGTACTTC. The whole variable domain, remainder taken from reference TRBV5-5 and TRBJ2-7, is DAGVTQSPTHLIKTRGQQVTLRCSPISGHKSVSWYQQVLGQGPQFIFQYYEKEERGRGNFPDRFSARQFPNYSSELNVNALLLGDSALYLCASSLKGTQNYEQYFGPGTRLTVT.

The V call is TRBV7-9, the J call TRBJ2-7, with 8 bases fitting TRBD1. The germline V gene encodes CDR1 SEHNR and CDR2 FQNEAQ (reference sequence). The CDR3 contains 15 residues. With V trimmed by 1 base and J by 6 bases, 8 bases remained unmatched. CDR3 DNA: TGTGCCAGCAGCTTAGTAGGACAGGGTAAGGTCGAGCAGTACTTC. It codes for CASSLVGQGKVEQYF.

The V gene is TRBV19, the J gene TRBJ2-7, with 11 positions matching TRBD1. The CDR3 spans 15 residues. CDR1 is LNHDA, CDR2 SQIVND, per germline (reference sequence). V trimming: 3 bases; J trimming: 3 bases; junction bases outside the gene matches: 4. The CDR3 sequence: CASSIGQGAFYEQYF. The CDR3 nucleotides read TGTGCCAGTAGTATTGGACAGGGGGCTTTCTACGAGCAGTACTTC.

This chain joins TRBV19 and TRBJ2-3; D may be TRBD1 (5 bases). This CDR3 contains 13 residues. The V end lost 3 bases, the J end lost 4 bases, and 8 bases lay between the germline ends. Germline V lookup: CDR1 LNHDA, CDR2 SQIVND (reference sequence). The DNA of the CDR3 is TGTGCCAGTAGTATGGGGCTTTCAGATACGCAGTATTTT. This codes for CASSMGLSDTQYF. Together with reference TRBV19 and TRBJ2-3, the CDR3 gives the full variable domain: DGGITQSPKYLFRKEGQNVTLSCEQNLNHDAMYWYRQDPGQGLRLIYYSQIVNDFQKGDIAEGYSVSREKKESFPLTVTSAQKNPTAFYLCASSMGLSDTQYFGPGTRLTVL.

This chain links TRBV18 with TRBJ2-2; D is ambiguous. V was cut by 6 bases and J by 1 base, with 9 bases left in between. Germline-derived CDR1 and CDR2 are KGHSH and LQKENI. The CDR3 contains 14 residues. CDR3 loop: CASSPTRNTGELFF. The CDR3, as DNA: TGTGCCAGCTCCCCGACACGGAACACCGGGGAGCTGTTTTTT.

This chain uses TRBV10-3 with TRBJ2-7; TRBD1 aligns across 10 bases. V shed 11 bases, J shed 5 bases, and the junction held 9 bases outside the gene matches. CDR3 length: 13 amino acids. The V gene's germline CDR1 is ENHRY and CDR2 SYGVKD. The CDR3 bases are TGTGCCGCCGTCCGGGACAGGGGCGACGAGCAGTACTTC. This encodes CAAVRDRGDEQYF.

The CDR3 is CSVDRQVNTEAFF. The DNA for the CDR3 is TGCAGCGTTGATCGGCAGGTGAACACTGAAGCTTTCTTT. The chain employs TRBV29-1 and TRBJ1-1; D remains unclear. CDR1 and CDR2 from the germline V gene are SQVTM and ANQGSEA. V lost 3 bases to trimming and J lost 0 bases, with 8 bases between them. CDR3 length equals 13 residues.

The V and J genes are TRBV5-4 and TRBJ2-5, with TRBD1 matching 10 bases. The length of the CDR3 is 14 residues. The germline V gene has CDR1 SGHNT and CDR2 YYREEE (reference sequence). J gave up 6 bases and V 5 bases, and 7 bases lay outside the gene matches. The CDR3 sequence: CASSSGTGEQTQYF. CDR3 nucleotides: TGTGCCAGCAGTTCCGGGACAGGGGAACAGACCCAGTACTTC.